A selection of T cell receptor beta chains follows, all from one sample in a study of blood T cells in healthy people across ages. One entry per CDR3 protein results from TCRdb running MiXCR on the 5' RACE reads. The table includes about 2 million distinct CDR3 sequences, about 50% detected once. Sequenced: blood. Receptor source: a woman aged 40 to 50 in good health. Both conserved end residues are part of each CDR3. Each record gives: D gene, J gene, V gene, clone size, CDR3 DNA, CDR3 protein. D genes are given only for firm matches. Part of the rows lack a size; the others show once, few, many or a class for expanded clones.

D gene: TRBD2; J gene: TRBJ2-3; V gene: TRBV29-1; clone size: NA; CDR3 DNA: TGCAGCGTTGAAGGGGTAGCGGGGAGCGTCGCTAGCACAGATACGCAGTATTTT; CDR3 protein: CSVEGVAGSVASTDTQYF
D gene: NA; J gene: TRBJ2-7; V gene: TRBV2; clone size: NA; CDR3 DNA: TGTGCCAGCAGGGCCTTGGGAACCTACGAGCAGTACTTC; CDR3 protein: CASRALGTYEQYF
D gene: TRBD2; J gene: TRBJ2-1; V gene: TRBV11-2; clone size: few; CDR3 DNA: TGTGCCAGCAGCCCCAAGACTAGCGGGGTCTACAATGAGCAGTTCTTC; CDR3 protein: CASSPKTSGVYNEQFF
D gene: NA; J gene: TRBJ2-3; V gene: TRBV24-1; clone size: NA; CDR3 DNA: TGTGCCACCAGTGATTTGGTGGAACAGGGCACAGATACGCAGTATTTT; CDR3 protein: CATSDLVEQGTDTQYF
D gene: TRBD1; J gene: TRBJ2-5; V gene: TRBV29-1; clone size: NA; CDR3 DNA: TGCAGCGTTAGAAGGGACAGCAGTATGGAGACCCAGTACTTC; CDR3 protein: CSVRRDSSMETQYF
D gene: NA; J gene: TRBJ2-7; V gene: TRBV6-1; clone size: few; CDR3 DNA: TGTGCCAGCAGTGAACTCCCAGGGCAGGACGAGCAGTACTTC; CDR3 protein: CASSELPGQDEQYF
D gene: NA; J gene: TRBJ1-2; V gene: TRBV20-1; clone size: NA; CDR3 DNA: TGCAGTGCCAAGGGCACTAACTATGGCTACACCTTC; CDR3 protein: CSAKGTNYGYTF
D gene: TRBD1; J gene: TRBJ1-6; V gene: TRBV25-1; clone size: NA; CDR3 DNA: TGTGCCAGCAGTCTTGCGGGACAGGGTTTTGCACCCCTCCACTTT; CDR3 protein: CASSLAGQGFAPLHF
D gene: TRBD2; J gene: TRBJ2-3; V gene: TRBV24-1; clone size: NA; CDR3 DNA: TGTGCCACCGGTAGCGGGGGTAGCACAGATACGCAGTATTTT; CDR3 protein: CATGSGGSTDTQYF
D gene: TRBD2; J gene: TRBJ2-5; V gene: TRBV19; clone size: NA; CDR3 DNA: TGTGCCAGTAGGGAGGGACTAGCGGGTGCCAATGAGCAGTACTTC; CDR3 protein: CASREGLAGANEQYF
D gene: TRBD1; J gene: TRBJ2-3; V gene: TRBV7-2; clone size: NA; CDR3 DNA: TGTGCCAGCCCACCCCGGACAGGGTTCCCGGATACGCAGTATTTT; CDR3 protein: CASPPRTGFPDTQYF
D gene: TRBD1; J gene: TRBJ2-5; V gene: TRBV7-9; clone size: NA; CDR3 DNA: TGTGCCAGCAGCTTAGAATTAGGCGGACAGGGGAGAGAGACCCAGTACTTC; CDR3 protein: CASSLELGGQGRETQYF
D gene: TRBD1; J gene: TRBJ1-1; V gene: TRBV6-5; clone size: NA; CDR3 DNA: TGTGCCAGCAGCATAGACAGGGCGGGAACTGAAGCTTTCTTT; CDR3 protein: CASSIDRAGTEAFF
D gene: TRBD2; J gene: TRBJ2-7; V gene: TRBV7-2; clone size: NA; CDR3 DNA: TGTGCCAGCAGCTTTAGCGGGGGGCCTATGGAGCAGTACTTC; CDR3 protein: CASSFSGGPMEQYF
D gene: TRBD1; J gene: TRBJ2-4; V gene: TRBV5-5; clone size: few; CDR3 DNA: TGTGCCAGCAGCACCGGACAGGGGAGGTACATTCAGTACTTC; CDR3 protein: CASSTGQGRYIQYF
D gene: NA; J gene: TRBJ1-2; V gene: TRBV29-1; clone size: NA; CDR3 DNA: TGCAGCGTTGAAAACAGGGATCACGGCTACACCTTC; CDR3 protein: CSVENRDHGYTF
D gene: TRBD2; J gene: TRBJ2-7; V gene: TRBV28; clone size: NA; CDR3 DNA: TGTGCCAGCAGTCTGACTAGCGGGCCGCTGGCCTACGAGCAGTACTTC; CDR3 protein: CASSLTSGPLAYEQYF
D gene: TRBD1; J gene: TRBJ1-2; V gene: TRBV12-3/TRBV12-4; clone size: NA; CDR3 DNA: TGTGCCAGCAGTTCCGGGACAGGGTGGGGCTACACCTTC; CDR3 protein: CASSSGTGWGYTF
D gene: TRBD1; J gene: TRBJ2-5; V gene: TRBV28; clone size: few; CDR3 DNA: TGTGCCAGCAGTTTTTCCGGGACAGGGGAAGAGACCCAGTACTTC; CDR3 protein: CASSFSGTGEETQYF
D gene: TRBD1; J gene: TRBJ1-4; V gene: TRBV20-1; clone size: NA; CDR3 DNA: TGCAGTGCTAGAGTCCCTTTACAGACAGGGCCTGGCATGGAAAAACTGTTTTTT; CDR3 protein: CSARVPLQTGPGMEKLFF
D gene: NA; J gene: TRBJ2-3; V gene: TRBV6-5; clone size: NA; CDR3 DNA: TGTGCCAGCAGGGACACCCTAGCCGATACGCAGTATTTT; CDR3 protein: CASRDTLADTQYF
D gene: TRBD1; J gene: TRBJ2-7; V gene: TRBV12-3/TRBV12-4; clone size: many; CDR3 DNA: TGTGCCAGCACCAGACAGGGAACATACGAGCAGTACTTC; CDR3 protein: CASTRQGTYEQYF
D gene: NA; J gene: TRBJ1-5; V gene: TRBV20-1; clone size: NA; CDR3 DNA: TGCAGTGCTAGAGATTATGAAGGGGGACATCAGCCCCAGCATTTT; CDR3 protein: CSARDYEGGHQPQHF
D gene: TRBD2; J gene: TRBJ2-2; V gene: TRBV20-1; clone size: few; CDR3 DNA: TGCAGTGCTATAGGGACTAGCCAATCCACCGGGGAGCTGTTTTTT; CDR3 protein: CSAIGTSQSTGELFF
D gene: TRBD1; J gene: TRBJ2-1; V gene: TRBV7-9; clone size: NA; CDR3 DNA: TGTGCCAGCAGCTCTCCTACCGGGACAGGGGTGGAGAATGAGCAGTTCTTC; CDR3 protein: CASSSPTGTGVENEQFF
D gene: TRBD2; J gene: TRBJ2-3; V gene: TRBV6-5; clone size: NA; CDR3 DNA: TGTGCCAGCAGTTACGGTGTGATAGCGGGGGGCACAGATACGCAGTATTTT; CDR3 protein: CASSYGVIAGGTDTQYF
D gene: NA; J gene: TRBJ1-1; V gene: TRBV5-6; clone size: NA; CDR3 DNA: TGTGCCAGCAGCTCGGGGATGGCGAACACTGAAGCTTTCTTT; CDR3 protein: CASSSGMANTEAFF
D gene: NA; J gene: TRBJ2-5; V gene: TRBV6-5; clone size: NA; CDR3 DNA: TGTGCCAGCAGACCTTTTGGGATCCAAGAGACCCAGTACTTC; CDR3 protein: CASRPFGIQETQYF